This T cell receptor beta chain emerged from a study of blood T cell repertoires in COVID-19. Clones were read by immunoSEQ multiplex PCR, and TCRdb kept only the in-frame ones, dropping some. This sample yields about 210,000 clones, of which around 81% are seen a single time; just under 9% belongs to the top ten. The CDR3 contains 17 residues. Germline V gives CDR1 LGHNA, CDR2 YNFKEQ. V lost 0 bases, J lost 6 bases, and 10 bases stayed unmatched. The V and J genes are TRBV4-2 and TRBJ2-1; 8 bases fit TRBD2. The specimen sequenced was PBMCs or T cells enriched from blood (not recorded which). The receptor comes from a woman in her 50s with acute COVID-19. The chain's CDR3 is CASSQDTAGGVFNEQFF. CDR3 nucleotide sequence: TGTGCCAGCAGCCAAGATACGGCGGGGGGTGTCTTCAATGAGCAGTTCTTC.